The 15 T cell receptor beta chains given below trace back to one sample, sequenced in a study of CD8 T cells in ankylosing spondylitis. No antigens are known for them. Study findings and constraints: Seemingly characteristic of ankylosing spondylitis blood was a TCR beta motif consisting of under 10 highly homologous variants.

MiXCR, run by TCRdb on the 5' RACE reads, gives a single entry per CDR3 protein. The table includes fewer than 650,000 distinct CDR3 sequences, 12% detected once. Sample: blood, either unsorted or a sorted T cell fraction (not recorded which). Every receptor here comes from a male donor with ankylosing spondylitis.

The chain links TRBV6-6 to TRBJ2-4; D is ambiguous. With 2 bases removed from V and 5 bases from J, the gap between germline ends came to 7 bases. In germline, CDR1 is MNHNY, CDR2 SVGAGI (reference sequence). This CDR3 region has 13 residues. The DNA of the CDR3 is TGTGCCAGCAGTTACAGGATTGAAAACATTCAGTACTTC. Protein: CASSYRIENIQYF.

This clonotype came up a few times. V usage is TRBV5-1 and J usage is TRBJ2-3; 7 nucleotides align to TRBD2. V was clipped by 0 bases and J by 2 bases; unmatched bases: 6. Germline assignment: CDR1 SGHRS and CDR2 YFSETQ. The CDR3 contains 16 residues. CDR3 loop: CASSLVGREPTDTQYF. CDR3 coding DNA: TGCGCCAGCAGCTTGGTGGGGCGGGAGCCCACAGATACGCAGTATTTT.

On this clonotype: A read error is possible here, since a much larger clone lies one base away. The rearrangement links TRBV5-1 to TRBJ1-1; D unclear. V was clipped by 4 bases and J by 7 bases, with 17 bases between them. CDR3 length equals 14 residues. Germline values: CDR1 SGHRS, CDR2 YFSETQ. The CDR3 coding sequence is TGCGCCAGCAGCCCGACGCCCGGCGCCGGTGAAGCTTTCTTT. It is translated as CASSPTPGAGEAFF.

This chain joins TRBV7-2 and TRBJ2-6, with D perhaps TRBD1 or TRBD2 (5 bases each). The CDR3 runs to 16 residues. Per the germline V gene, CDR1 is SGHTA and CDR2 is FQGNSA. Trimming took 5 bases from V and 1 from J, leaving 12 bases between them. CDR3 nucleotide sequence: TGTGCCAGCAGCCCTAGTGGGGGATCTGGGGCCAACGTCCTGACTTTC. This sequence encodes CASSPSGGSGANVLTF.

In its sample, this clonotype was seen a few times. The chain recombines TRBV4-1 with TRBJ2-3; 8 nucleotides line up with TRBD1. The CDR3 runs to 15 residues. CDR1 MGHRA and CDR2 YSYEKL come from the germline V gene. The V and J ends lost 2 bases and 4 bases, in that order; junction bases with no gene match: 5. The CDR3 loop is CASSQLDRDADTQYF. The CDR3, as DNA: TGCGCCAGCAGCCAACTGGACAGGGATGCAGATACGCAGTATTTT.

This clonotype was detected a few times. This sequence joins TRBV29-1 and TRBJ2-5; TRBD1 might be the D (5 bases). The CDR3 runs 14 residues. V lost 0 bases to trimming and J lost 5 bases, with 13 bases between them. CDR1 is SQVTM and CDR2 is ANQGSEA in the germline V gene. The CDR3 here is CSVEDRQGSETQYF. The CDR3 coding sequence is TGCAGCGTTGAAGATCGTCAGGGATCGGAGACCCAGTACTTC.

The chain employs TRBV7-9 and TRBJ2-2; a weak D match, TRBD1 (5 bases). In germline, CDR1 is SEHNR, CDR2 FQNEAQ (reference sequence). V lost 5 bases to trimming and J lost 6 bases, with 13 bases between them. The CDR3 loop spans 14 amino acids. The CDR3 here is CASSGETVPGELFF. DNA for the CDR3: TGTGCCAGCAGCGGAGAGACAGTCCCCGGGGAGCTGTTTTTT.

In this sample, this clonotype turned up many times. The V and J genes are TRBV3-1 and TRBJ2-2, with D tentatively TRBD2 (6 bases). The germline gives CDR1 LGHDT, CDR2 YNNKEL (reference sequence). The CDR3 is 14 residues long. Trimming cost V 5 bases and J 5 bases, with 12 bases left between them. Written as DNA, the CDR3 is TGTGCCAGCAGCTCAAGGGCGGGGACCGGGGAGCTGTTTTTT. This gives the protein CASSSRAGTGELFF.

This clonotype was recorded once. Here the CDR3 DNA reads TGCGCCAGCAGCTTGCCAGAGGGCGGGTCCTACAATGAGCAGTTCTTC. The encoded protein is CASSLPEGGSYNEQFF. This rearrangement joins TRBV5-1 to TRBJ2-1, with a possible D match to TRBD2 (5 bases). Trimming removed 1 base at V and 1 base at J, with 12 bases between. Germline V lookup: CDR1 SGHRS, CDR2 YFSETQ. The CDR3 length is 16 residues.

This clonotype was recorded at least ten times. The chain links TRBV12-3 or TRBV12-4 to TRBJ1-2, with D hard to call. V was cut by 3 bases and J by 1 base, with 6 bases left in between. The CDR3 is 13 amino acids. The CDR3 loop is CASSFSSNYGYTF. CDR3 bases: TGTGCCAGCAGTTTTTCCAGTAACTATGGCTACACCTTC.

This clonotype showed up just a few times. This rearrangement joins TRBV27 to TRBJ1-2; the D gene is possibly TRBD1 (5 bases). The V end lost 6 bases, the J end lost 0 bases, and 17 bases lay between the germline ends. This CDR3 is built from 16 residues. Per germline, CDR1 MNHEY and CDR2 SMNVEV (reference sequence). CDR3 nucleotide sequence: TGTGCCAGCAGCCCATACCTCGACAGCACTAACTATGGCTACACCTTC. Its translation is CASSPYLDSTNYGYTF.

The rearrangement uses TRBV20-1 and TRBJ2-3; tentatively, D is TRBD1 or TRBD2 (6 bases each). Trimming took 6 bases from V and 4 from J, leaving 17 bases between them. CDR3 length equals 14 residues. Germline assignment: CDR1 DFQATT and CDR2 SNEGSKA (reference sequence). CDR3 nucleotides: TGCAGTGCCCCTGACTCCGGGGGCCCAGATACGCAGTATTTT. Protein product: CSAPDSGGPDTQYF.

The chain recombines TRBV20-1 with TRBJ1-5; D is uncertain. Trimming took 1 base from V and 2 from J, leaving 12 bases between them. From germline, CDR1 is DFQATT and CDR2 SNEGSKA (reference sequence). The CDR3 is 15 amino acids. This CDR3 is CSARVVGLRNQPQHF. CDR3 nucleotides: TGCAGTGCTAGAGTGGTGGGGTTGCGCAATCAGCCCCAGCATTTT.

This clonotype was detected a few times. The chain is built from TRBV5-4 and TRBJ2-1; a weak D match, TRBD1 (6 bases). Between the trimmed V and J ends, which lost 0 bases and 9 bases, there was a span of 7 bases. Germline lookup yields CDR1 SGHNT and CDR2 YYREEE (reference sequence). This CDR3 is 12 amino acids long. The CDR3 reads CASSLGRGEQFF. DNA of the CDR3: TGTGCCAGCAGCTTGGGCAGGGGTGAGCAGTTCTTC.

This clonotype was seen repeatedly, ten times or more. A read error may produce the germline difference seen at one junction end. The J gene is TRBJ2-5, the V gene TRBV20-1, with D possibly being TRBD1 (5 bases). From germline, CDR1 is DFQATT and CDR2 SNEGSKA (reference sequence). The CDR3 length is 13 residues. The CDR3, as DNA: TGCAGTGCTCAGACAGCTTCCCAAGAAACCCAGTACTTC. Translation: CSAQTASQETQYF.